This T cell receptor (beta chain) was recovered during a study of beta chain features in type 1 diabetes. Points from the study as a whole: Shortening that was moderate but significant affected the TCRB CDR3s of Type 1 diabetes patients in all four CD4+ subsets. Insertions at VDJ junctions were less frequent in type 1 diabetes patients. These patients also deleted more nucleotides at the same junctions.

V lost 6 bases to trimming and J lost 4 bases; unmatched junction nucleotides: 6. This CDR3 comprises 15 residues. Germline V lookup: CDR1 SNHLY, CDR2 FYNNEI. The investigators reverse transcribed all of the isolated RNA, so they sequenced expressed TCRB transcripts. Measured with immunoSEQ multiplex PCR; TCRdb has only the in-frame clones, and not every one. The sample consists of 300,000 to 350,000 clones, about 18% of them appearing once. This clone was detected only a few times. No antigen is known for it. Sequenced: naive CD4+ T cells from blood. The rearrangement links TRBV2 to TRBJ2-1; 10 bases are shared with TRBD2. The source of this sequence is a woman under 30 in good health. CDR3 in DNA: TGTGCCAGCAGGAGGACTAGCGGCCCTTACAATGAGCAGTTCTTC. It is translated as CASRRTSGPYNEQFF.